The 3 T cell receptor beta chains below all came from one sample that was sequenced in a study of graft-versus-host responses after intestinal transplantation. Repertoires were generated with immunoSEQ multiplex PCR, while TCRdb's copy carries only in-frame clones and drops some. Of around 37,000 clones detected, roughly nine tenths appear once; the ten largest clones hold under 20%. Once graft tissue had been processed, intraepithelial and lamina propria lymphocytes were released. This material consisted of ileum tissue, taken around seven months after intestinal transplant. The receptor source for this set is a human patient who received an intestinal transplant, so some T cells may come from the graft donor.

The chain couples TRBV1 to TRBJ2-2; no DNA check was done on the table's D call, TRBD2. TRBV1 is listed as a pseudogene. The CDR3 sequence is 14 residues long. This chain's CDR3 is CTSSQGLPTGELFF. The CDR3 region has the DNA TGCACCAGCAGCCAGGGACTACCCACCGGGGAGCTGTTTTTT.

The chain links TRBV2 to TRBJ2-7; 10 nucleotides agree with TRBD2. The J segment lost 3 bases and the V segment lost 6 bases, leaving 8 bases of the junction unmatched. The germline CDR1 and CDR2 sequences are SNHLY and FYNNEI. The CDR3 contains 15 residues. CDR3 DNA sequence: TGTGCCAGCAGGCCAGGACTAGCGGATTACTACGAGCAGTACTTC. This codes for CASRPGLADYYEQYF.

The rearrangement uses TRBV18 and TRBJ2-7; 9 bases map to TRBD2. Germline V gene lookup returns CDR1 KGHSH and CDR2 LQKENI. V lost 3 bases to trimming and J lost 4 bases; unmatched junction nucleotides: 10. The CDR3 is 16 residues long. The DNA for the CDR3 is TGTGCCAGCTCACCTCCCGGGACTAGCTACCTTTACGAGCAGTACTTC. Residues: CASSPPGTSYLYEQYF.